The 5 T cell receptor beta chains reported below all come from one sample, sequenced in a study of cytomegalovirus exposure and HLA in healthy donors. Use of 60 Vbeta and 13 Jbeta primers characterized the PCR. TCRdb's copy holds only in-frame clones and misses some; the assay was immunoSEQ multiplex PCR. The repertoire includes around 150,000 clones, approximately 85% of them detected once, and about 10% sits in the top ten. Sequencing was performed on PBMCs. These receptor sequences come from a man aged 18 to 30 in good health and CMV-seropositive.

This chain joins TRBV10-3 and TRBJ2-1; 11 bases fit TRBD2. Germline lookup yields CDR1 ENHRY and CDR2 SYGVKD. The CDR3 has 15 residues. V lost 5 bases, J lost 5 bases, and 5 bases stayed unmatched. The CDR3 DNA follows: TGTGCCATCAGTAAGACTAGCGGGGCGGACAATGAGCAGTTCTTC. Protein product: CAISKTSGADNEQFF.

In DNA, the CDR3 is TGTGCCAGCAGCGTAGGGAACAGTATAAATCAGCCCCAGCATTTT. It translates to CASSVGNSINQPQHF. The V call is TRBV9, the J call TRBJ1-5, with unresolved D. The germline gives CDR1 SGDLS, CDR2 YYNGEE. The CDR3 has 15 amino acids. V was pared by 0 bases and J by 4 bases, with 11 bases between.

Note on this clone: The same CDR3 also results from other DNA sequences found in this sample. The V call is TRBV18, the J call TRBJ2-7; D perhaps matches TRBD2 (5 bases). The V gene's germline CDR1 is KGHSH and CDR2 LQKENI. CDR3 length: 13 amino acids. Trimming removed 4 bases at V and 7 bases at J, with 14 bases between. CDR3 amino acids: CASSLGPTGEQYF. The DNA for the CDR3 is TGTGCCAGCTCACTCGGGCCGACGGGGGAGCAGTACTTC.

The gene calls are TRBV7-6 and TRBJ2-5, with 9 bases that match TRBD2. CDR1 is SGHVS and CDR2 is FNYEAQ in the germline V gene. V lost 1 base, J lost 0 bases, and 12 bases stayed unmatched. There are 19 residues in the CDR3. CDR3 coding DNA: TGTGCCAGCAGCTTAGTTAGCGGGGGCCAGAGGAAATACCAAGAGACCCAGTACTTC. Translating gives CASSLVSGGQRKYQETQYF.

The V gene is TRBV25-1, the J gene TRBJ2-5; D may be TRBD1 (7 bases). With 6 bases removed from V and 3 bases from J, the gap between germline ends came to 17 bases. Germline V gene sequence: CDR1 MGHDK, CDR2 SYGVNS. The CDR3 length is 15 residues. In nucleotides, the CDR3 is TGTGCCAGCAGAAGATGGGGGGACAGTAAAGAGACCCAGTACTTC. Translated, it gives CASRRWGDSKETQYF.